This entry lists 19 T cell receptor beta chains sequenced from one sample in a study of blood T cell repertoires in COVID-19. The protocol was immunoSEQ multiplex PCR, while the TCRdb copy is restricted to in-frame clones and leaves out a portion. The data contain 150,000 to 200,000 clones, 90% of them singletons. The source material was peripheral blood. Receptors originate from a man between 50 and 59 years old with acute or convalescent COVID-19.

The gene calls are TRBV5-1 and TRBJ1-2; the D is unclear. This CDR3 spans 14 amino acids. Germline V lookup: CDR1 SGHRS, CDR2 YFSETQ. Deletions cut 5 bases from V and 2 bases from J, with 13 bases between. The DNA for the CDR3 is TGCGCCAGCAGTCGCGTCGAGGGAAACTATGGCTACACCTTC. Its translation: CASSRVEGNYGYTF. The full variable domain, with the rest looked up from reference TRBV5-1 and TRBJ1-2, is KAGVTQTPRYLIKTRGQQVTLSCSPISGHRSVSWYQQTPGQGLQFLFEYFSETQRNKGNFPGRFSGRQFSNSRSEMNVSTLELGDSALYLCASSRVEGNYGYTFGSGTRLTVV.

The chain uses TRBV5-1 and TRBJ2-1, with unresolved D. The V and J ends lost 0 bases and 0 bases respectively, with 10 bases between them. The germline V gene has CDR1 SGHRS and CDR2 YFSETQ. This CDR3 contains 16 residues. The CDR3 DNA reads TGCGCCAGCAGCTTGGGTGGAGCCATCTCCTACAATGAGCAGTTCTTC. This translates into CASSLGGAISYNEQFF.

The V gene is TRBV2, the J gene TRBJ1-6; 10 bases are a match to TRBD1. With V trimmed by 6 bases and J by 10 bases, 6 bases remained unmatched. The CDR3 runs to 14 residues. In germline, CDR1 is SNHLY, CDR2 FYNNEI. The CDR3 DNA follows: TGTGCCAGCAGGGCACCGGGACAGGGGTCACCCCTCCACTTT. Encoded protein: CASRAPGQGSPLHF.

V and J are TRBV18 and TRBJ1-2; TRBD1 matches 8 bases. CDR3 length equals 13 residues. The germline CDR1 and CDR2 sequences are KGHSH and LQKENI. The junction had 10 bases not matched to a gene; V was cut back by 6 bases and J by 10 bases. The CDR3 loop is CASSLGQVRDYTF. The CDR3 DNA reads as TGTGCCAGCTCGCTGGGACAGGTCAGGGACTACACCTTC. The variable domain in full, with the rest retrieved from reference TRBV18 and TRBJ1-2, is NAGVMQNPRHLVRRRGQEARLRCSPMKGHSHVYWYRQLPEEGLKFMVYLQKENIIDESGMPKERFSAEFPKEGPSILRIQQVVRGDSAAYFCASSLGQVRDYTFGSGTRLTVV.

V gene TRBV6-5 combines with J gene TRBJ2-7, with 8 bases aligning to TRBD1. The germline V gene has CDR1 MNHEY and CDR2 SVGAGI. The CDR3 covers 14 residues. Unmatched junction bases numbered 11, after V lost 8 bases and J lost 5 bases. The CDR3 bases are TGTGCCAGCTTGAAAGAGCCACAGGGGGACGAGCAGTACTTC. Translation: CASLKEPQGDEQYF.

The chain uses TRBV7-2 and TRBJ2-5; weak D call: TRBD2 (6 bases). The length of the CDR3 is 15 residues. The germline CDR1 and CDR2 sequences are SGHTA and FQGNSA. Trimming removed 6 bases at V and 4 bases at J, with 18 bases between. The CDR3 here is CASRIGSGLIETQYF. The CDR3 nucleotides are TGTGCCAGCAGGATTGGTAGCGGCCTGATAGAGACCCAGTACTTC. Full variable domain (missing parts from reference TRBV7-2 and TRBJ2-5): GAGVSQSPSNKVTEKGKDVELRCDPISGHTALYWYRQSLGQGLEFLIYFQGNSAPDKSGLPSDRFSAERTGGSVSTLTIQRTQQEDSAVYLCASRIGSGLIETQYFGPGTRLLVL.

The V call is TRBV18, the J call TRBJ2-7; tentative D call: TRBD1 (5 bases). The germline CDR1 and CDR2 sequences are KGHSH and LQKENI. The CDR3 covers 14 residues. Trimming cost V 3 bases and J 5 bases, with 14 bases left between them. CDR3 protein: CASSPTQGTHEQYV. The CDR3 nucleotides are TGTGCCAGCTCACCCACCCAGGGTACGCACGAGCAGTACGTC.

The V and J genes are TRBV7-5 and TRBJ2-3; the table's D gene call, TRBD1, was not cross checked with the DNA. TRBV7-5 is a recognized pseudogene. The CDR3 runs 15 residues. In nucleotides, the CDR3 is TGTGCCAGCCCTCAACAGGGGGGGCCCTCAGATACGCAGTATTTT. Amino acids: CASPQQGGPSDTQYF.

This clone has only one observation. The V and J genes are TRBV5-1 and TRBJ2-2; 7 bases match TRBD1. CDR1 and CDR2 (germline): SGHRS, YFSETQ. The CDR3 is 15 amino acids. Losses at the gene ends were 5 bases for V and 5 bases for J; bases not matched to a gene: 9. The CDR3 DNA follows: TGCGCCAGCAGTCTGGGGGACAGCACAACCGGGGAGCTGTTTTTT. This gives the protein CASSLGDSTTGELFF.

The chain has TRBV2 and TRBJ2-5, with 7 bases aligning to TRBD1. CDR1 is SNHLY and CDR2 is FYNNEI in the germline V gene. The CDR3 totals 14 residues. With V trimmed by 6 bases and J by 4 bases, 8 bases remained unmatched. The CDR3 DNA reads as TGTGCCAGCAGCGGCACAGGGGAAGGAGAGACCCAGTACTTC. It codes for CASSGTGEGETQYF.

The V and J genes are TRBV7-3 and TRBJ2-3, with D maybe TRBD2 (6 bases). V lost 1 base, J lost 4 bases, and 9 bases lay in between. This CDR3 contains 14 residues. Germline V CDR1 and CDR2: SGHTA, FQGTGA. The DNA of the CDR3 is TGTGCCAGCAGCTTAATTGCTAGCGCAGATACGCAGTATTTT. Translated: CASSLIASADTQYF.

The chain is built from TRBV7-2 and TRBJ2-3; TRBD1 matches at 9 bases. Germline V gives CDR1 SGHTA, CDR2 FQGNSA. J gave up 2 bases and V 5 bases, and 11 bases lay outside the gene matches. The CDR3 loop spans 17 amino acids. In DNA form, the CDR3 reads TGTGCCAGCAGCCCTTCCGGGACAGGGAGACCCACAGATACGCAGTATTTT. The encoded protein is CASSPSGTGRPTDTQYF.

The rearrangement uses TRBV19 and TRBJ1-2; D is undetermined. Trimming pared 5 bases from V and 6 bases from J, leaving 10 bases between. Germline V gives CDR1 LNHDA, CDR2 SQIVND (reference sequence). The CDR3 length is 12 residues. This chain's CDR3 is CASSYLQDGYTF. The CDR3 DNA is TGTGCCAGTAGTTATCTTCAGGATGGCTACACCTTC.

V and J are TRBV29-1 and TRBJ2-7, with 7 positions matching TRBD1. This CDR3 region has 13 residues. Germline loops: CDR1 SQVTM, CDR2 ANQGSEA. J lost 2 bases, V lost 5 bases, and 6 bases had no gene match. The CDR3 spells CSVLNRGAYEQYF. In DNA form, the CDR3 reads TGCAGCGTTTTAAACAGGGGCGCCTACGAGCAGTACTTC.

The genes are TRBV20-1 and TRBJ1-3; possible D gene TRBD1, 6 bases. V gave up 3 bases and J gave up 8 bases, with 26 bases separating them. Germline CDR1 and CDR2: DFQATT and SNEGSKA (reference sequence). This CDR3 has 17 amino acids. CDR3 loop: CSASDSARGQGWDTIYF. Here the CDR3 DNA reads TGCAGTGCTAGTGATAGCGCCCGGGGACAAGGCTGGGACACCATATATTTT.

The chain carries TRBV9 and TRBJ2-3, with D tentatively TRBD1 (5 bases). The CDR3 length is 18 residues. The V gene lost 0 bases and the J gene lost 4 bases, with 21 bases spanning the gap. Germline loops: CDR1 SGDLS, CDR2 YYNGEE. The CDR3 loop is CASSVATGLGAVADTQYF. Written as DNA, the CDR3 is TGTGCCAGCAGCGTAGCTACTGGGTTAGGGGCGGTGGCAGATACGCAGTATTTT.

The chain joins TRBV4-1 to TRBJ2-7; the D is unclear. Looked up from germline, CDR1 is MGHRA and CDR2 is YSYEKL. V lost 2 bases, J lost 3 bases, and 8 bases lay in between. CDR3 length: 13 residues. For the CDR3, the DNA is TGCGCCAGCAGCCAAATCCAGGACTACGAGCAGTACTTC. This encodes CASSQIQDYEQYF.

This rearrangement joins TRBV28 to TRBJ1-4; 8 nucleotides match TRBD1. V dropped 5 bases and J dropped 11; count of bases not matched to a gene: 4. Germline V gives CDR1 MDHEN, CDR2 SYDVKM. The CDR3 runs to 12 residues. In nucleotides, the CDR3 is TGTGCCAGCAGTCCGAGACAGGGGAAACTGTTTTTT. Translating gives CASSPRQGKLFF.

V is TRBV6-6 and J is TRBJ2-2; TRBD1 matches 11 bases. V was clipped by 5 bases and J by 6 bases; unmatched bases: 5. Germline V gives CDR1 MNHNY, CDR2 SVGAGI (reference sequence). The CDR3 runs to 15 residues. CDR3 residues: CASSQGQGVPGELFF. The CDR3 DNA is TGTGCCAGCAGTCAGGGACAGGGGGTCCCCGGGGAGCTGTTTTTT.